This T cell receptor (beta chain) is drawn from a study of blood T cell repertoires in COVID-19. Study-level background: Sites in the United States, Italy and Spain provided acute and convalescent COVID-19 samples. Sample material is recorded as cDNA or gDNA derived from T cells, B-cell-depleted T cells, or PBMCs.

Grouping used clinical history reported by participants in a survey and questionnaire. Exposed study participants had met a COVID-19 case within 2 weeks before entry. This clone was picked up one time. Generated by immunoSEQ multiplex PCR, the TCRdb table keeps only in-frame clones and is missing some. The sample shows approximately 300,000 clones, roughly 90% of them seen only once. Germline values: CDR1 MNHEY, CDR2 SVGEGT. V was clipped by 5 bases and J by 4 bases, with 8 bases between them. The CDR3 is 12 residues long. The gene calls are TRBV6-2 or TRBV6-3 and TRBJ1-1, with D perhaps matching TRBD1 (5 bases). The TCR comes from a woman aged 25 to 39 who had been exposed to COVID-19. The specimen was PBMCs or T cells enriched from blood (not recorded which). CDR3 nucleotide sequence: TGTGCCAGCAGTGGGCAGGGCACTGAAGCTTTCTTT. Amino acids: CASSGQGTEAFF.